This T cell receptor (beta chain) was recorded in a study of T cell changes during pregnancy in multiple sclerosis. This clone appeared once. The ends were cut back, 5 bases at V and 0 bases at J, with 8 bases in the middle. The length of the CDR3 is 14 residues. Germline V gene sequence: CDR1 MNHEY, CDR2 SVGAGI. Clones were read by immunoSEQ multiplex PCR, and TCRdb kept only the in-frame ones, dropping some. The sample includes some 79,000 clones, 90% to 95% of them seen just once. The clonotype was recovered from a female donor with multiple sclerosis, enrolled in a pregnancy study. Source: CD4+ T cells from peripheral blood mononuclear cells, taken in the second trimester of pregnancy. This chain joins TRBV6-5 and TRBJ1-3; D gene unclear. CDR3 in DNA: TGTGCCAGCAGTCCGGGATTCTCTGGAAACACCATATATTTT. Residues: CASSPGFSGNTIYF.